This record covers a single T cell receptor beta chain. This CDR3 contains 13 residues. V lost 2 bases to trimming and J lost 3 bases, with 5 bases between them. CDR1 KGHDR and CDR2 SFDVKD come from the germline V gene. These data originate in a study of control samples from healthy donors and cancer patients. Clones were read by immunoSEQ multiplex PCR, and TCRdb kept only the in-frame ones, dropping some. Among under 200,000 clones, 93% were seen once, and the ten largest hold approximately 4%. This TCR was sampled from an older woman in good health. The chain uses TRBV24-1 and TRBJ2-3, with no clear D. The source material was blood. CDR3 in amino acids: CATSDSRTDTQYF. In nucleotides, the CDR3 is TGTGCCACCAGTGATTCCCGTACAGATACGCAGTATTTT.